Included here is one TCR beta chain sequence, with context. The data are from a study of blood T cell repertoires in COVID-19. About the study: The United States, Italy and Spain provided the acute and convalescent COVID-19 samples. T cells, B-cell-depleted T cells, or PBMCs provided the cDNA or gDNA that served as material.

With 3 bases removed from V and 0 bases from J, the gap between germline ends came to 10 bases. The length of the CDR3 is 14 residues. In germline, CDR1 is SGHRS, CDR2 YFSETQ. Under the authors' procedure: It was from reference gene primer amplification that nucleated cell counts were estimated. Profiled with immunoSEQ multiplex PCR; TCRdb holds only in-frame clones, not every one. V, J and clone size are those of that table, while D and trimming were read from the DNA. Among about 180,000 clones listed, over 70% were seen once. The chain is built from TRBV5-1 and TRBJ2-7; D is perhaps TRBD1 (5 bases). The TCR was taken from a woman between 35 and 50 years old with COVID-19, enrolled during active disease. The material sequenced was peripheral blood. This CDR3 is CASSWGRSSYEQYF. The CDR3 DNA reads TGCGCCAGCAGCTGGGGCCGGAGCTCCTACGAGCAGTACTTC.